These 30 T cell receptor beta chains originate from one sample sequenced in a study of cytomegalovirus exposure and HLA in healthy donors. TCRdb keeps only in-frame clones here, not all; method: immunoSEQ multiplex PCR. Of about 78,000 clones in the sample, 96% are singletons; the top ten hold 1.5% to 2%. Material: PBMCs. The receptors were sampled from a man younger than 30 in good health and CMV-seropositive.

The CDR3 sequence: CATSREAPNTEAFF. The CDR3 nucleotides are TGTGCCACCAGCAGAGAAGCACCGAACACTGAAGCTTTCTTT. This chain joins TRBV15 and TRBJ1-1; D is unclear. CDR3 length equals 14 residues. Trimming removed 0 bases from V and 1 base from J, with 6 bases in between. Germline V gives CDR1 LNHNV, CDR2 YYDKDF (reference sequence).

In this sample, this clone turned up once. The chain carries TRBV9 and TRBJ1-2, with 9 bases lining up with TRBD1. This CDR3 has 15 residues. Germline trimming cut 5 bases from V and 6 bases from J; bases unmatched to any gene: 11. CDR1 is SGDLS and CDR2 is YYNGEE in the germline V gene. The CDR3 DNA sequence: TGTGCCAGCAGTCGTAGTGGGACAGGGCACCATGGCTACACCTTC. Encoded protein: CASSRSGTGHHGYTF.

A single count supports this clone. The chain recombines TRBV2 with TRBJ1-2; no reliable D call. The CDR3 has 14 residues. The V end lost 2 bases, the J end lost 2 bases, and 9 bases lay between the germline ends. Per germline, CDR1 SNHLY and CDR2 FYNNEI. CDR3 sequence: CASSEMSWNYGYTF. In DNA, the CDR3 is TGTGCCAGCAGTGAAATGAGTTGGAACTATGGCTACACCTTC.

J is TRBJ1-4 and V is TRBV6-6; the D gene is possibly TRBD1 (5 bases). Between the trimmed V and J ends, which lost 7 bases and 1 base, there was a span of 13 bases. Per germline, CDR1 MNHNY and CDR2 SVGAGI (reference sequence). The CDR3 length is 15 residues. The DNA of the CDR3 is TGTGCCAGCACCATCGGGGGGGGAACTAATGAAAAACTGTTTTTT. Its protein product is CASTIGGGTNEKLFF.

The chain carries TRBV5-4 and TRBJ2-7; TRBD1 is a possible D gene (6 bases). V lost 4 bases and J 0 bases, leaving 17 bases between the germline ends. Germline CDR1 reads SGHNT; CDR2 reads YYREEE (reference sequence). The CDR3 is made up of 16 amino acids. This chain's CDR3 is CASSPRETGISYEQYF. The CDR3 bases are TGTGCCAGCAGCCCCCGTGAGACAGGAATCTCCTACGAGCAGTACTTC.

The chain couples TRBV6-1 to TRBJ2-3; TRBD1 aligns across 10 bases. With V trimmed by 7 bases and J by 1 base, 5 bases remained unmatched. CDR3 size: 15 residues. Germline V gene lookup returns CDR1 MNHNS and CDR2 SASEGT. This CDR3 reads CASNWGTGGTDTQYF. The CDR3 bases are TGTGCCAGCAACTGGGGGACAGGGGGCACAGATACGCAGTATTTT.

The chain has TRBV29-1 and TRBJ2-2, with 11 positions matching TRBD2. This CDR3 is built from 15 residues. Losses at the gene ends were 5 bases for V and 6 bases for J; bases not matched to a gene: 8. Germline CDR1 SQVTM, CDR2 ANQGSEA. The chain's CDR3 is CSVRIAGGPSGELFF. The CDR3, as DNA: TGCAGCGTTCGAATAGCGGGAGGGCCTTCCGGGGAGCTGTTTTTT.

V usage is TRBV6-1 and J usage is TRBJ2-6, with a possible D match to TRBD2 (5 bases). V lost 3 bases and J 4 bases, leaving 13 bases between the germline ends. The CDR3 length is 16 residues. Germline V CDR1 and CDR2: MNHNS, SASEGT. CDR3 residues: CASSEVGVPGANVLTF. The DNA for the CDR3 is TGTGCCAGCAGTGAGGTCGGGGTACCCGGGGCCAACGTCCTGACTTTC.

The genes are TRBV10-3 and TRBJ1-2, with D possibly being TRBD1 (5 bases). CDR1 and CDR2 from the germline V gene are ENHRY and SYGVKD. The CDR3 extends over 14 amino acids. The V end lost 6 bases, the J end lost 2 bases, and 13 bases lay between the germline ends. The CDR3 loop is CAIRHRGVNYGYTF. The DNA for the CDR3 is TGTGCCATCAGGCACCGGGGGGTAAACTATGGCTACACCTTC.

This chain links TRBV19 with TRBJ2-7; 8 nucleotides align to TRBD1. Germline V gene sequence: CDR1 LNHDA, CDR2 SQIVND (reference sequence). This CDR3 has 14 residues. V was clipped by 6 bases and J by 3 bases; unmatched bases: 7. CDR3 nucleotides: TGTGCCAGTAGCCCTGGACAGGGAATCTACGAGCAGTACTTC. Translating it yields CASSPGQGIYEQYF. The full variable domain, in which reference TRBV19 and TRBJ2-7 provide the parts outside the CDR3, is DGGITQSPKYLFRKEGQNVTLSCEQNLNHDAMYWYRQDPGQGLRLIYYSQIVNDFQKGDIAEGYSVSREKKESFPLTVTSAQKNPTAFYLCASSPGQGIYEQYFGPGTRLTVT.

The CDR3 reads CASSPRDRAAYEQYF. For the CDR3, the DNA is TGTGCCAGCAGCCCGCGTGACAGGGCGGCCTACGAGCAGTACTTC. This chain uses TRBV28 with TRBJ2-7; 7 nucleotides align to TRBD1. Germline values: CDR1 MDHEN, CDR2 SYDVKM. The CDR3 spans 15 residues. V trimming: 6 bases; J trimming: 2 bases; junction bases outside the gene matches: 10.

The chain joins TRBV6-1 to TRBJ1-5; 7 nucleotides align to TRBD1. CDR3 length equals 16 residues. The J segment lost 4 bases and the V segment lost 1 base, leaving 7 bases of the junction unmatched. Germline CDR1 is MNHNS and CDR2 is SASEGT. The CDR3 sequence: CASSEGVGDSNQPQHF. The CDR3 nucleotides are TGTGCCAGCAGTGAAGGGGTAGGGGACAGTAATCAGCCCCAGCATTTT.

This chain links TRBV25-1 with TRBJ2-1; 8 bases fit TRBD1. The CDR3 length is 13 residues. CDR1 and CDR2 (germline): MGHDK, SYGVNS. V was clipped by 5 bases and J by 9 bases; unmatched bases: 6. The CDR3 region is CASSRQGIGEQFF. The CDR3 DNA reads TGTGCCAGCAGTCGACAGGGGATTGGTGAGCAGTTCTTC.

The chain couples TRBV5-4 to TRBJ2-1; D is uncertain. The CDR3 is made up of 15 amino acids. V shed 1 base and J shed 4 bases, with 12 bases lying between them. Germline CDR1 reads SGHNT; CDR2 reads YYREEE (reference sequence). The CDR3 bases are TGTGCCAGCAGCTTGTCCAGCGCCCCTTACAATGAGCAGTTCTTC. Its protein is CASSLSSAPYNEQFF.

The chain joins TRBV7-6 to TRBJ1-1, with D possibly matching TRBD1 (5 bases). From germline, CDR1 is SGHVS and CDR2 FNYEAQ. The CDR3 runs to 14 residues. Trimming removed 2 bases at V and 4 bases at J, with 11 bases between. CDR3 nucleotide sequence: TGTGCCAGCAGCTTATACGGAGGGGTCACTGAAGCTTTCTTT. This codes for CASSLYGGVTEAFF. The whole variable domain, remainder taken from reference TRBV7-6 and TRBJ1-1, is GAGVSQSPRYKVTKRGQDVALRCDPISGHVSLYWYRQALGQGPEFLTYFNYEAQQDKSGLPNDRFSAERPEGSISTLTIQRTEQRDSAMYRCASSLYGGVTEAFFGQGTRLTVV.

The chain carries TRBV30 and TRBJ1-3; D not certain. Germline V CDR1 and CDR2: GTSNPN, SVGIG (reference sequence). V lost 1 base, J lost 2 bases, and 12 bases lay in between. The CDR3 sequence is 15 residues long. In DNA form, the CDR3 reads TGTGCCTGGAGTGGCAGGCAGATCCCTGGAAACACCATATATTTT. Translation gives CAWSGRQIPGNTIYF.

A single count supports this clone. The chain links TRBV2 to TRBJ2-3; 12 bases line up with TRBD2. V shed 7 bases and J 4 bases; nucleotides not matched to a gene: 3. Germline V CDR1 and CDR2: SNHLY, FYNNEI. This CDR3 region has 14 residues. The CDR3 region has the DNA TGTGCCAGCATTCTAGCGGGAGGGCCAGATACGCAGTATTTT. This sequence encodes CASILAGGPDTQYF.

The chain has TRBV18 and TRBJ1-2; 12 positions match TRBD1. The CDR3 length is 15 residues. CDR1 and CDR2 from the germline V gene are KGHSH and LQKENI. After removal of 0 bases from V and 8 bases from J, the junction contained 4 bases not matched to a gene. CDR3 region: CASSPPGQGAWGYTF. The CDR3 DNA follows: TGTGCCAGCTCACCACCGGGACAGGGGGCTTGGGGCTACACCTTC.

The chain employs TRBV6-5 and TRBJ2-3; possibly TRBD2 for D (6 bases). V gave up 0 bases and J gave up 9 bases, with 16 bases separating them. The CDR3 totals 15 residues. Germline assignment: CDR1 MNHEY and CDR2 SVGAGI. CDR3 amino acids: CASSYSQRLGSTQYF. CDR3 nucleotide sequence: TGTGCCAGCAGTTACTCTCAGCGGCTCGGGAGCACGCAGTATTTT.

The chain joins TRBV28 to TRBJ2-2, with 9 bases fitting TRBD2. The germline gives CDR1 MDHEN, CDR2 SYDVKM. Trimming cost V 6 bases and J 4 bases; bases outside gene matches: 9. The CDR3 runs 16 residues. CDR3 DNA sequence: TGTGCCAGCAGGGTAGCGGGAGTGAGAACCACCGGGGAGCTGTTTTTT. This sequence encodes CASRVAGVRTTGELFF. Full variable domain (remainder filled in from reference TRBV28 and TRBJ2-2): DVKVTQSSRYLVKRTGEKVFLECVQDMDHENMFWYRQDPGLGLRLIYFSYDVKMKEKGDIPEGYSVSREKKERFSLILESASTNQTSMYLCASRVAGVRTTGELFFGEGSRLTVL.

This clone occurred once. CDR3 residues: CASSLGGLITDTQYF. The DNA for the CDR3 is TGTGCCAGCAGCTTAGGCGGGCTTATCACAGATACGCAGTATTTT. The chain joins TRBV5-4 to TRBJ2-3; D might be TRBD2 (5 bases). The germline CDR1 and CDR2 sequences are SGHNT and YYREEE (reference sequence). The CDR3 totals 15 residues. Trimming took off 2 bases at V and 2 bases at J, with 12 bases between the two ends.

This chain joins TRBV27 and TRBJ2-1, with D tentatively TRBD2 (5 bases). Trimming shortened V by 0 bases and J by 10 bases, and 22 bases separated the two germline ends. From germline, CDR1 is MNHEY and CDR2 SMNVEV (reference sequence). This CDR3 region has 17 residues. In nucleotides, the CDR3 is TGTGCCAGCAGTTTATCGGCTCTTTCTTTGGGGAGAGGGGAGCAGTTCTTC. As protein: CASSLSALSLGRGEQFF.

The chain has TRBV9 and TRBJ2-6; 9 bases agree with TRBD2. The CDR3 is 15 residues long. Germline CDR1 SGDLS, CDR2 YYNGEE. V gave up 9 bases and J gave up 2 bases; unmatched junction bases: 6. The CDR3 here is CATSSGVTGANVLTF. The CDR3 bases are TGTGCCACCTCTAGCGGGGTCACTGGGGCCAACGTCCTGACTTTC.

The rearrangement uses TRBV4-1 and TRBJ2-3; TRBD2 is a possible D gene (5 bases). Trimming removed 1 base at V and 4 bases at J, with 15 bases between. This CDR3 region has 16 residues. Germline assignment: CDR1 MGHRA and CDR2 YSYEKL. CDR3 nucleotides: TGCGCCAGCAGCCAAGTAAGAGGAGGAGGTGCAGATACGCAGTATTTT. The encoded protein is CASSQVRGGGADTQYF.

The chain employs TRBV27 and TRBJ1-3, with D possibly matching TRBD1 (5 bases). The V end was cut by 0 bases, the J end by 0 bases, with 9 bases between. Germline loops: CDR1 MNHEY, CDR2 SMNVEV (reference sequence). The CDR3 loop spans 16 amino acids. The CDR3 nucleotides read TGTGCCAGCAGTTTATCGGGGGGTTACTCTGGAAACACCATATATTTT. Protein sequence: CASSLSGGYSGNTIYF.

The chain joins TRBV6-1 to TRBJ1-2, with D possibly TRBD1 on 6 matching bases. The length of the CDR3 is 16 residues. Trimming removed 0 bases from V and 4 bases from J, with 15 bases in between. Germline CDR1 and CDR2: MNHNS and SASEGT. CDR3 DNA sequence: TGTGCCAGCAGTGAAGCGGTCAGGGGTTGGGGCTATGGCTACACCTTC. Amino acid sequence: CASSEAVRGWGYGYTF.

The chain joins TRBV2 to TRBJ1-1; 7 bases agree with TRBD1. CDR3 length: 17 residues. V shed 5 bases, J shed 1 base, and the junction held 13 bases outside the gene matches. Per germline, CDR1 SNHLY and CDR2 FYNNEI. The CDR3 is CASSTRSTGTANTEAFF. CDR3 DNA sequence: TGTGCCAGCAGTACCCGCTCGACAGGGACGGCGAACACTGAAGCTTTCTTT.

The chain is built from TRBV9 and TRBJ1-5, with TRBD1 matching 12 bases. J gave up 6 bases and V 4 bases, and 5 bases lay outside the gene matches. The CDR3 is made up of 15 amino acids. Germline V gene lookup returns CDR1 SGDLS and CDR2 YYNGEE. In nucleotides, the CDR3 is TGTGCCAGCAGCCCAGGGACAGGGGGCACTCAGCCCCAGCATTTT. It yields the protein CASSPGTGGTQPQHF. Based on the CDR3 plus reference TRBV9 and TRBJ1-5, the full variable domain is DSGVTQTPKHLITATGQRVTLRCSPRSGDLSVYWYQQSLDQGLQFLIQYYNGEERAKGNILERFSAQQFPDLHSELNLSSLELGDSALYFCASSPGTGGTQPQHFGDGTRLSIL.

The chain is built from TRBV28 and TRBJ1-2; 12 positions agree with TRBD1. Germline V gene lookup returns CDR1 MDHEN and CDR2 SYDVKM. Trimming at V came to 7 bases and at J to 8 bases, leaving 8 bases not matched to a gene. CDR3 size: 14 residues. The CDR3 sequence: CASNLGQGAYGYTF. CDR3 DNA sequence: TGTGCCAGCAACCTGGGACAGGGGGCATACGGCTACACCTTC.

J is TRBJ1-5 and V is TRBV10-1, with unresolved D. The CDR3 totals 14 residues. Trimming took off 2 bases at V and 6 bases at J, with 11 bases between the two ends. The germline CDR1 and CDR2 sequences are WNHNN and SYGVQD (reference sequence). Here the CDR3 reads CASSEGGSGQPQHF. CDR3 sequence (DNA): TGCGCCAGCAGTGAGGGAGGGAGCGGTCAGCCCCAGCATTTT.